The next 18 T cell receptor beta chains were all read from a single sample in a study of sequential checkpoint blockade in melanoma. Treatment denoted: randomized to nivolumab then ipilimumab (arm A) or the reverse (arm B). Here immunoSEQ multiplex PCR was the method, and the copy in TCRdb shows in-frame clones only, minus some. The table shows around 20,000 clones, with approximately 72% occurring only once. Here the sequenced sample was CD8+ T cells sorted from blood (inferred from file names), taken from a patient given nivolumab and ipilimumab in sequence. These receptors all stem from a human donor with melanoma.

The J gene is TRBJ1-1, the V gene TRBV19, with D possibly being TRBD1 (5 bases). The CDR3 is 12 residues long. V lost 10 bases and J 3 bases, leaving 12 bases between the germline ends. Germline values: CDR1 LNHDA, CDR2 SQIVND (reference sequence). The CDR3 loop is CATGGLYTEAFF. The CDR3 DNA sequence: TGTGCCACGGGGGGGTTATACACTGAAGCTTTCTTT.

This chain joins TRBV6-5 and TRBJ1-1; tentative D call: TRBD1 (6 bases). Germline V gene sequence: CDR1 MNHEY, CDR2 SVGAGI. The CDR3 totals 14 residues. The V and J ends lost 0 bases and 3 bases respectively, with 8 bases between them. CDR3 sequence: CASSYSAGDTEAFF. The DNA for the CDR3 is TGTGCCAGCAGTTACTCAGCAGGGGACACTGAAGCTTTCTTT.

There are a few counts of this clone. The V and J genes are TRBV4-1 and TRBJ2-7; 7 positions agree with TRBD1. Germline lookup yields CDR1 MGHRA and CDR2 YSYEKL. The CDR3 has 15 residues. V shed 0 bases, J shed 6 bases, and the junction held 8 bases outside the gene matches. In nucleotides, the CDR3 is TGCGCCAGCAGCCAAGATGGCCCCGGGACAGTCGAGCAGTACTTC. This sequence encodes CASSQDGPGTVEQYF.

This clone appeared a single time. The CDR3 DNA follows: TGTGCCAGCAGCCATATGAGCGGACAGTTCACTGAAGCTTTCTTT. This sequence encodes CASSHMSGQFTEAFF. This chain joins TRBV7-8 and TRBJ1-1; D is possibly TRBD1 (6 bases). This CDR3 spans 15 amino acids. V lost 5 bases and J 4 bases, leaving 17 bases between the germline ends. CDR1 and CDR2 from the germline V gene are SGHVS and FQNEAQ.

The chain combines TRBV27 with TRBJ1-2; TRBD1 matches at 9 bases. The V segment lost 2 bases and the J segment 4 bases; nucleotides outside the gene matches: 5. Looked up from germline, CDR1 is MNHEY and CDR2 is SMNVEV (reference sequence). The CDR3 sequence is 15 residues long. The CDR3 region has the DNA TGTGCCAGCAGTTTAGGGACAGGGACCATCTATGGCTACACCTTC. It yields the protein CASSLGTGTIYGYTF.

The chain links TRBV28 to TRBJ2-7; TRBD2 aligns across 8 bases. Germline values: CDR1 MDHEN, CDR2 SYDVKM. J lost 6 bases, V lost 6 bases, and 13 bases had no gene match. This CDR3 contains 15 residues. The CDR3 region is CASRFPPGGAGEQYF. CDR3 bases: TGTGCCAGCAGATTCCCGCCGGGGGGGGCTGGCGAGCAGTACTTC.

The J gene is TRBJ2-1, the V gene TRBV19, with D tentatively TRBD1 (6 bases). The V and J ends lost 5 bases and 6 bases respectively, with 17 bases between them. Germline V gives CDR1 LNHDA, CDR2 SQIVND (reference sequence). CDR3 size: 15 residues. The CDR3 loop reads CASSVGTTPVNEQFF. The CDR3 DNA is TGTGCCAGTAGTGTAGGGACAACCCCGGTCAATGAGCAGTTCTTC.

The rearrangement joins TRBV5-1 to TRBJ1-2; TRBD1 is a possible D gene (6 bases). V was cut by 0 bases and J by 0 bases, with 12 bases left in between. Germline V gene lookup returns CDR1 SGHRS and CDR2 YFSETQ. The CDR3 is made up of 16 amino acids. The CDR3 region is CASSLGTDTANYGYTF. CDR3 sequence (DNA): TGCGCCAGCAGCTTGGGGACAGACACCGCTAACTATGGCTACACCTTC. Complete variable domain (other parts from reference TRBV5-1 and TRBJ1-2): KAGVTQTPRYLIKTRGQQVTLSCSPISGHRSVSWYQQTPGQGLQFLFEYFSETQRNKGNFPGRFSGRQFSNSRSEMNVSTLELGDSALYLCASSLGTDTANYGYTFGSGTRLTVV.

The chain employs TRBV6-6 and TRBJ1-1; tentatively, D is TRBD1 (6 bases). The CDR3 has 14 amino acids. The germline V and J ends were trimmed by 5 bases and 4 bases, with 14 bases remaining between them. Germline V lookup: CDR1 MNHNY, CDR2 SVGAGI (reference sequence). CDR3 coding DNA: TGTGCCAGCAGTGAGAATAGGGGGAGCACTGAAGCTTTCTTT. Its protein is CASSENRGSTEAFF.

The V call is TRBV6-5, the J call TRBJ1-1; possible D gene TRBD1, 6 bases. The germline gives CDR1 MNHEY, CDR2 SVGAGI. V dropped 0 bases and J dropped 4 bases, with 9 bases sitting between them. This CDR3 contains 14 residues. The CDR3 nucleotides are TGTGCCAGCAGTTACTCAAGGGGGAGCACTGAAGCTTTCTTT. It specifies CASSYSRGSTEAFF.

The CDR3 loop reads CSVERTGEQYF. The CDR3 DNA reads TGCAGCGTTGAGAGGACAGGGGAGCAGTACTTC. This sequence joins TRBV29-1 and TRBJ2-7; 8 positions agree with TRBD1. The CDR3 extends over 11 amino acids. Trimming took 3 bases from V and 7 from J; bases not matched to a gene: 2. Germline assignment: CDR1 SQVTM and CDR2 ANQGSEA.

The rearrangement links TRBV27 to TRBJ2-7; D uncertain. Per the germline V gene, CDR1 is MNHEY and CDR2 is SMNVEV (reference sequence). V gave up 3 bases and J gave up 0 bases, with 9 bases separating them. This CDR3 is 14 amino acids long. CDR3 sequence: CASSFRGVSYEQYF. The CDR3 nucleotides read TGTGCCAGCAGTTTTCGTGGAGTCTCCTACGAGCAGTACTTC.

V usage is TRBV6-1 and J usage is TRBJ2-7; 10 nucleotides match TRBD1. CDR3 size: 16 residues. Germline V lookup: CDR1 MNHNS, CDR2 SASEGT. The junction had 8 bases not matched to a gene; V was cut back by 2 bases and J by 4 bases. CDR3 residues: CASSELDRGFGYEQYF. The CDR3 DNA sequence: TGTGCCAGCAGTGAATTGGACAGGGGGTTCGGTTACGAGCAGTACTTC.

The chain employs TRBV19 and TRBJ1-6; perhaps TRBD1 as D (6 bases). CDR3 length: 13 amino acids. V lost 10 bases and J lost 7, with 14 bases in between. Germline values: CDR1 LNHDA, CDR2 SQIVND (reference sequence). CDR3 sequence reads: CATTTGWNSPLHF. CDR3 sequence (DNA): TGTGCCACCACGACAGGCTGGAATTCACCCCTCCACTTT.

The rearrangement links TRBV9 to TRBJ2-3, with D unresolved. V lost 0 bases and J 3 bases, leaving 11 bases between the germline ends. The V gene's germline CDR1 is SGDLS and CDR2 YYNGEE. The CDR3 runs 15 residues. The CDR3 nucleotides are TGTGCCAGCAGCGTAGCTCGTGGGCCTACAGATACGCAGTATTTT. This gives the protein CASSVARGPTDTQYF.

The chain uses TRBV19 and TRBJ1-5; no clear D gene. In germline, CDR1 is LNHDA, CDR2 SQIVND (reference sequence). This CDR3 spans 13 amino acids. V was trimmed by 5 bases and J by 4 bases, leaving 9 bases between them. The CDR3 sequence: CASSVSMNQPQHF. CDR3 DNA sequence: TGTGCCAGTAGTGTGTCAATGAATCAGCCCCAGCATTTT.

J is TRBJ2-7 and V is TRBV2; D is perhaps TRBD1 (5 bases). CDR1 and CDR2 from the germline V gene are SNHLY and FYNNEI. The V end was cut by 5 bases, the J end by 2 bases, with 13 bases between. The CDR3 totals 14 residues. DNA for the CDR3: TGTGCCAGCAGTCCGCCCCCAGGGACCTACGAGCAGTACTTC. It codes for CASSPPPGTYEQYF.

This rearrangement joins TRBV7-8 to TRBJ2-7, with TRBD1 matching over 10 bases. The germline V gene has CDR1 SGHVS and CDR2 FQNEAQ. V dropped 4 bases and J dropped 3; count of bases not matched to a gene: 12. There are 17 residues in the CDR3. This chain's CDR3 is CASSSKTGTGALYEQYF. The CDR3 DNA reads as TGTGCCAGCAGCTCAAAAACCGGGACAGGGGCTCTCTACGAGCAGTACTTC.